The rows below give T cell receptor beta chains drawn from one sample of a study of shared clonotypes between healthy human individuals. The table came from immunoSEQ multiplex PCR; TCRdb's copy has only in-frame clones and leaves some out. The table includes around 2,000,000 clones, about 94% detected once. Sequences were obtained from naive CD8+ T cells sorted from blood. The receptors here all came from a man aged 18 to 35 in good health. The CDR3 runs from the conserved cysteine through the conserved F or W. The order of the fields is J gene, clone size, CDR3 length, V gene, D gene, CDR3 DNA, CDR3 protein. A D gene is named only where the DNA matches it firmly. Clone size is given for some rows only: seen once, a few or many times, or a class if the clone is expanded.

TRBJ2-2,.,12,TRBV6-5,.,TGTGCCAGCACTTCGAATACCGGGGAGCTGTTTTTT,CASTSNTGELFF
TRBJ2-1,.,16,TRBV4-3,.,TGCGCCAGCAGCCATCATGAGGGGGGGGCGTACAATGAGCAGTTCTTC,CASSHHEGGAYNEQFF
TRBJ2-5,.,15,TRBV6-5,.,TGTGCCAGCAGTTACTCTCGGGGTGGGTTAGAGACCCAGTACTTC,CASSYSRGGLETQYF
TRBJ2-5,.,13,TRBV28,.,TGTGCCAGCAGTTTATTTGTCCGGGAGACCCAGTACTTC,CASSLFVRETQYF
TRBJ2-1,once,13,TRBV15,.,TGTGCCACCAGCAGAGTCAGGGAGAATGAGCAGTTCTTC,CATSRVRENEQFF
TRBJ1-1,.,15,TRBV4-1,.,TGCGCCAGCAGCCACGTAGGAGGGATGAACACTGAAGCTTTCTTT,CASSHVGGMNTEAFF
TRBJ2-5,.,15,TRBV7-9,.,TGTGCCAGCAGCTTATCTGGATTACCAAAAGAGACCCAGTACTTC,CASSLSGLPKETQYF
TRBJ2-5,.,13,TRBV6-5,.,TGTGCCAGCAGTTACTCGAACGGGGAGACCCAGTACTTC,CASSYSNGETQYF
TRBJ2-7,.,15,TRBV6-5,TRBD1,TGTGCCAGCAGTTACTCAACAGGGGTAGTCTACGAGCAGTACTTC,CASSYSTGVVYEQYF
TRBJ2-5,.,14,TRBV7-9,.,TGTGCCAGCACGTCAGATTTGTACCAAGAGACCCAGTACTTC,CASTSDLYQETQYF
TRBJ2-3,.,18,TRBV7-2,TRBD2,TGTGCCAGCAGCTTAGGGCGGGAGGGCCTGATCCGCACAGATACGCAGTATTTT,CASSLGREGLIRTDTQYF
TRBJ1-2,once,15,TRBV9,TRBD1,TGTGCCAGCAGCGTAACCGGGACAGGGAACTATGGCTACACCTTC,CASSVTGTGNYGYTF
TRBJ2-7,.,15,TRBV6-5,.,TGTGCCACCTTACCCCCCGCCATCAGCTCCTACGAGCAGTACTTC,CATLPPAISSYEQYF
TRBJ1-5,.,17,TRBV5-6,.,TGTGCCAGCAGCTTGGCTGACCAGGGGATGGGCAATCAGCCCCAGCATTTT,CASSLADQGMGNQPQHF
TRBJ1-2,.,14,TRBV5-1,.,TGCGCCAGCAGCTTGGCCGAGGGGTTCGGGGCCGACACCTTC,CASSLAEGFGADTF
TRBJ2-3,.,16,TRBV30,.,TGTGCCTGGAGTGTAGGGTCGGGGAAAAACACAGATACGCAGTATTTT,CAWSVGSGKNTDTQYF
TRBJ2-1,.,15,TRBV19,TRBD2,TGTGCCACCACCGGAGGGACTAGCTACTACAATGAGCAGTTCTTC,CATTGGTSYYNEQFF
TRBJ2-1,.,15,TRBV10-3,TRBD1,TGTGCCATCAGTGATCCGGGACAGCAATACAATGAGCAGTTCTTC,CAISDPGQQYNEQFF
TRBJ2-1,.,16,TRBV7-9,TRBD1,TGTGCCAGCAGCTCCTGGACAGGGAGCCCCTACAATGAGCAGTTCTTC,CASSSWTGSPYNEQFF
TRBJ1-2,.,15,TRBV4-1,.,TGCGCCAGCAGCCATGACGGGTCCTTTTGGTATGGCTACACCTTC,CASSHDGSFWYGYTF
TRBJ2-3,.,15,TRBV7-3,TRBD1,TGTGCCAGCAGCTCAACAGGGGACGGCGCAGATACGCAGTATTTT,CASSSTGDGADTQYF
TRBJ1-1,.,12,TRBV11-2,.,TGTGCCAGCAGCTTAGGGGTAGGTGAAGCTTTCTTT,CASSLGVGEAFF
TRBJ2-1,.,15,TRBV7-9,TRBD2,TGTGCCAGCAGCTTAGTAGCTAGCGGGAGCAATGAGCAGTTCTTC,CASSLVASGSNEQFF
TRBJ2-3,.,12,TRBV9,.,TGTGCCAGCAGCACGGGGATGGATACGCAGTATTTT,CASSTGMDTQYF
TRBJ2-3,.,20,TRBV18,.,TGTGCCAGCTCACCACCCGCACTAGATTGGGACCAGGCTAGACCAGATACGCAGTATTTT,CASSPPALDWDQARPDTQYF
TRBJ2-5,once,15,TRBV4-3,.,TGCGCCAGCAGCCAATTTAAGGGAGACCAAGAGACCCAGTACTTC,CASSQFKGDQETQYF
TRBJ2-7,.,15,TRBV25-1,.,TGTGCCAGCAGTGAGTCCCAGGCATCTTCATACGAGCAGTACTTC,CASSESQASSYEQYF
TRBJ1-2,.,16,TRBV13,.,TGTGCCAGCAGCTTAGTGGGGAGGGCTCCTAACTATGGCTACACCTTC,CASSLVGRAPNYGYTF
TRBJ1-6,.,15,TRBV6-5,.,TGTGCCAGCAGTTCCTTCGCCGGATTCGGTTCACCCCTCCACTTT,CASSSFAGFGSPLHF
TRBJ1-3,.,15,TRBV30,.,TGTGCCTGGAGTGTAAGGGTCCCCTCTGGAAACACCATATATTTT,CAWSVRVPSGNTIYF
TRBJ1-1,.,13,TRBV5-1,.,TGCGCCAGCAGCAATGACCCGGACACTGAAGCTTTCTTT,CASSNDPDTEAFF
TRBJ2-3,.,14,TRBV13,.,TGTGCCAGCAGCCCGCCCGTGGGCACAGATACGCAGTATTTT,CASSPPVGTDTQYF
TRBJ2-7,.,15,TRBV29-1,TRBD1,TGCAGCGTTGAAGGACAGGACAGGGGGCTTTACGAGCAGTACTTC,CSVEGQDRGLYEQYF
TRBJ2-7,.,11,TRBV5-6,.,TGTGCCAGCAGCTTTGGTTCGAGGGAGTACTTC,CASSFGSREYF
TRBJ2-5,.,14,TRBV5-4,TRBD1,TGTGCCAGCAGCGGACAGGGATGGGGTGAGACCCAGTACTTC,CASSGQGWGETQYF
TRBJ2-1,.,15,TRBV4-1,.,TGCGCCAGCAGCCCAGACAACAGGGAAGGAAATGAGCAGTTCTTC,CASSPDNREGNEQFF
TRBJ2-7,.,15,TRBV11-2,.,TGTGCCAGCAGCTTTGCGACATATTTTTCCTACGAGCAGTACTTC,CASSFATYFSYEQYF
TRBJ2-1,.,13,TRBV28,.,TGTGCCAGCAGTTTAGGGTGGGACAATGAGCAGTTCTTC,CASSLGWDNEQFF
TRBJ1-2,.,17,TRBV4-1,TRBD1,TGCGCCAGCAGCCAAGGGGGACAGCAGATAACGAACTATGGCTACACCTTC,CASSQGGQQITNYGYTF
TRBJ2-5,.,13,TRBV5-6,.,TGTGCCAGCAGCCAGGGGCGAGGAGAGACCCAGTACTTC,CASSQGRGETQYF
TRBJ2-7,.,14,TRBV28,.,TGTGCCAGCATCAAGACGGGGAGCTCCTACGAGCAGTACTTC,CASIKTGSSYEQYF
TRBJ1-2,.,19,TRBV18,.,TGTGCCAGCTCACCAAGGAAAGGGGACGGACGGCGGACGCTATATGGCTACACCTTC,CASSPRKGDGRRTLYGYTF
TRBJ2-3,.,17,TRBV9,TRBD2,TGTGCCAGCAGCGTAGAGGGACTAGCGGGAGTATCAGATACGCAGTATTTT,CASSVEGLAGVSDTQYF
TRBJ1-2,.,12,TRBV27,TRBD1,TGTGCCAGCCACGACAGGGGCAATGGCTACACCTTC,CASHDRGNGYTF